These 4 T cell receptor beta chains share one sample of origin, sequenced in a study of blood T cell repertoires in COVID-19. The method was immunoSEQ multiplex PCR; TCRdb's version includes in-frame clones alone and lacks a portion of them. The repertoire consists of 50,000 to 75,000 clones, with around 87% occurring once and the leading ten covering around 6.6%. The sequenced material came from peripheral blood. Receptors originate from a man in his sixties with acute or convalescent COVID-19.

This clone has a single count. The chain combines TRBV7-8 with TRBJ1-2; 7 nucleotides agree with TRBD1. This CDR3 contains 14 residues. Looked up from germline, CDR1 is SGHVS and CDR2 is FQNEAQ. V was pared by 5 bases and J by 0 bases, with 3 bases of the junction left unmatched. The chain's CDR3 is CASSPGTANYGYTF. As DNA, the CDR3 is TGTGCCAGCAGCCCAGGGACAGCTAACTATGGCTACACCTTC.

The chain is built from TRBV29-1 and TRBJ1-1; D may be TRBD1 (6 bases). Germline CDR1 reads SQVTM; CDR2 reads ANQGSEA. V was shortened by 1 base and J by 0 bases, with 9 bases between the two germline ends. The CDR3 extends over 14 amino acids. CDR3 in amino acids: CSVEGQVLNTEAFF. CDR3 coding DNA: TGCAGCGTTGAAGGACAGGTTCTGAACACTGAAGCTTTCTTT.

The chain couples TRBV12-3 or TRBV12-4 to TRBJ2-7; D gene unclear. There are 12 residues in the CDR3. The V end was cut by 2 bases, the J end by 4 bases, with 6 bases between. The CDR3 nucleotides are TGTGCCAGCAGTTTACAGGCTTACGAGCAGTACTTC. Translation: CASSLQAYEQYF.

The chain combines TRBV25-1 with TRBJ2-1, with TRBD2 matching 7 bases. The J segment lost 5 bases and the V segment lost 3 bases, leaving 7 bases of the junction unmatched. CDR3 length equals 15 residues. In germline, CDR1 is MGHDK, CDR2 SYGVNS. CDR3 DNA sequence: TGTGCCAGCAGTGATCGGGGGGTGAGGAACAATGAGCAGTTCTTC. It encodes CASSDRGVRNNEQFF.